This entry concerns a single TCR beta chain. It lacks a known antigen. Base qualities are not provided; no much larger clone lies one nucleotide away. CDR1 and CDR2 (SQVTM, ANQGSEA) derive from the germline V gene. Including cysteine and phenylalanine, the CDR3 has 14 amino acids. Kept here is only the CDR3 DNA, which spans 42 bases and is read in frame from base 1. Trimming removed 2 bases from V and 2 bases from J; the gene matches leave 5 bases unexplained. Libraries were made using PCR. These reads were obtained on a NextSeq 500. Bulk TCR libraries were generated as previously described, with the TCR primers listed in Table S5 used. Total RNA was purified with the Qiagen AllPrep DNA/RNA kit. Before analysis, reads from multiple sequencing runs of the same library were pooled. As for the original processing: Reads were retained only if their TCR constant sequence matched exactly, and those retained reads were trimmed to 150 nt and grouped according to their 12-nt molecular barcodes. Reads in each barcode group were sub-clustered using a 15% Levenshtein threshold, and a quality-weighted consensus sequence was built for each RNA molecule. Non-functional sequences were discarded, and so were lower-count sequences lying one edit away from another sequence. Based on fitting two negative binomial distributions, any barcode sub-cluster with under 20% of the maximum read count was discarded. TCRdb ran its own pipeline on the public reads, namely fastp trimming at Q25 and MiXCR clone calling, and kept in-frame beta chains. For every CDR3 protein sequence, its rows merge into one entry that carries the most common genes and DNA. TCRdb, rather than the study authors, made the V and J calls. Within this sample are some 590,000 distinct CDR3 sequences, with roughly 27% of them counted one time only. The biggest ten clones account for about 0.8% of the sample.

These data are taken from a study of molecular identifiers for immune sequencing clone quantification (dated by TCRdb to the late 2010s). Regarding the research as a whole: In a replicate experiment, RNA from around 20,000 or 100,000 naive CD8 T cells was split into five aliquots, four of which were sequenced. This methods study used CD8 T cells to benchmark TCR RNA copy counting and molecular-identifier clustering-based TCR repertoire sequencing (MIDCIRS).

Points the paper makes about the study in general: Spiked-in Jurkat TCR RNA equal to a single cell's worth was reported to be detectable even within 1,200,000 naive CD8 T cells. About 2.9 recovered TCR RNA copies per cell were obtained by modeling, versus about 10 by digital PCR, implying a capture efficiency of 25% to 30%. The naive libraries included spiked-in Jurkat TCR RNA (10 copies' worth), and this Jurkat TCR RNA is not part of the donor repertoire. Without barcode sub-clustering, chimeric consensus sequences inflated TCR diversity; chimeras reached as high as 47%. Clones above 20 RNA copies held over 97% of molecules in CMV-specific effector cells but under 1% in naive cells. Highly expanded clone sizes could be underestimated because identical TCR molecules may share a barcode.

Naive CD8 T cell libraries were made from about 21,000 to 970,000 sorted cells using 10%, 30% or 50% of purified RNA. On a BD FACSAria II, naive CD8 T cells were FACS-sorted as CD8+CD4-CCR7+CD45RA+ and collected into RLT Plus buffer. To test detection sensitivity, Jurkat RNA equivalent to more than 8 TCR copies was spiked into samples of roughly 17,000-1,000,000 naive CD8 T cells. CD8 T cells were enriched using RosetteSep CD8+ T Cell Enrichment Cocktail and Ficoll-Paque, and the enriched cells then underwent ACK red cell lysis. The sample consisted of naive CD8+ T cells from blood, with Jurkat cell RNA spiked in. This specimen's cell subset or site label, per the study, means: FACS-sorted CD8+CD4-CCR7+CD45RA+ naive T cells. This receptor was taken from a human donor in good health. Some libraries in this study had Jurkat cell RNA spiked in. This chain joins TRBV29-1 to TRBJ2-7; 8 bases in the middle match TRBD1. The sequenced DNA is TGCAGCGTTGAAAAGACAGGGGCCCCCTACGAGCAGTACTTC. Translated, it gives CSVEKTGAPYEQYF.